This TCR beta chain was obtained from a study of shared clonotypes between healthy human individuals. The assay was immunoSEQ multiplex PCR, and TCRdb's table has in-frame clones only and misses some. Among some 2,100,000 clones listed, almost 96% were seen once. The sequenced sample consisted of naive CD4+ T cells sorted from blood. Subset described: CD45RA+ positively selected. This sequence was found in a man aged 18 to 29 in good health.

The CDR3 coding sequence is TGTGCCAGCAGTGAAGGCACGTCCGGCGAGCAGTACTTC. The encoded protein is CASSEGTSGEQYF. The V gene is TRBV2, the J gene TRBJ2-7; D uncertain. Germline V gives CDR1 SNHLY, CDR2 FYNNEI. The CDR3 contains 13 residues. V gave up 1 base and J gave up 6 bases, with 10 bases separating them.